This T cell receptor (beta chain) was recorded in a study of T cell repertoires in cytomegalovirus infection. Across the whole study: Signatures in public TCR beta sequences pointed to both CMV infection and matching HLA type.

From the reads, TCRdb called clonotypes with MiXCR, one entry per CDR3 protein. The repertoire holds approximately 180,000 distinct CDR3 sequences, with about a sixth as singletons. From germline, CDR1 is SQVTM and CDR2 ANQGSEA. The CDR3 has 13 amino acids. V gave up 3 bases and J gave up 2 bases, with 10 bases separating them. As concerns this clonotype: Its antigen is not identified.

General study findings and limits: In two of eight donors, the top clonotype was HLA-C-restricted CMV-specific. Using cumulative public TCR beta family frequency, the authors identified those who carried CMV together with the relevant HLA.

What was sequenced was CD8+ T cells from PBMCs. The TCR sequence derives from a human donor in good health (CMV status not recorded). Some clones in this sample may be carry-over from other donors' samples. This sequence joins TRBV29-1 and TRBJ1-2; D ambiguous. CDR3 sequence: CSVDRLDNYGYTF. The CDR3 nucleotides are TGCAGCGTTGACAGGCTGGACAACTATGGCTACACCTTC.